This TCR beta chain was observed in a study of Ad26.COV2.S vaccination and SARS-CoV-2 variants. Sequencing was performed with immunoSEQ multiplex PCR; in TCRdb, only in-frame clones are kept and a portion is missing. Among roughly 350,000 clones listed, about 85% were seen once. Trimming removed 4 bases from V and 0 bases from J, with 16 bases in between. CDR3 size: 16 residues. The germline V gene has CDR1 SGDLS and CDR2 YYNGEE. The treatment: roughly 19 received Ad26.COV2.S at low or high dose, single or two shots; 5 received placebo; per-sample allocation not given. Repertoires come from day 63 after the first vaccine or placebo injection.

V is TRBV9 and J is TRBJ1-1; possible D gene TRBD1, 5 bases. The sequencing here drew on peripheral blood, taken in a trial of Ad26.COV2.S vaccine versus placebo. The source is a person between 18 and 60 years old who received the Ad26.COV2.S COVID-19 vaccine or a placebo. CDR3 amino acids: CASSTQVGGMNTEAFF. Written as DNA, the CDR3 is TGTGCCAGCAGCACCCAAGTCGGGGGAATGAACACTGAAGCTTTCTTT. Full variable domain (missing parts from reference TRBV9 and TRBJ1-1): DSGVTQTPKHLITATGQRVTLRCSPRSGDLSVYWYQQSLDQGLQFLIQYYNGEERAKGNILERFSAQQFPDLHSELNLSSLELGDSALYFCASSTQVGGMNTEAFFGQGTRLTVV.